The 12 T cell receptor beta chains presented below share a single source sample, sequenced in a study of shared clonotypes between healthy human individuals. Assay: immunoSEQ multiplex PCR; the TCRdb copy retains only in-frame clones and omits some. This repertoire shows 450,000 or so clones, 77% found once; its top ten account for around 12%. Specimen: PBMCs. The receptor source for this set is a woman in her thirties or forties in good health. Some clones in this sample may be carry-over from other donors' samples.

The chain recombines TRBV5-4 with TRBJ2-1, with 9 bases aligning to TRBD2. The ends lost 3 bases at V and 5 bases at J; junction bases unmatched: 6. CDR1 SGHNT and CDR2 YYREEE come from the germline V gene (reference sequence). CDR3 length: 15 residues. CDR3 nucleotides: TGTGCCAGCAGCTCCGGGACTAGCAACCACAATGAGCAGTTCTTC. Its translation is CASSSGTSNHNEQFF.

This rearrangement joins TRBV5-4 to TRBJ2-7; 9 nucleotides match TRBD1. The CDR3 has 15 residues. The ends lost 4 bases at V and 5 bases at J; junction bases unmatched: 10. The germline V gene has CDR1 SGHNT and CDR2 YYREEE (reference sequence). CDR3 protein: CASSPSGTGFDEQYF. CDR3 sequence (DNA): TGTGCCAGCAGCCCTTCCGGGACAGGGTTTGACGAGCAGTACTTC.

This chain connects TRBV7-2 to TRBJ2-5, with 7 bases fitting TRBD1. The CDR3 spans 14 residues. V shed 4 bases, J shed 5 bases, and the junction held 7 bases outside the gene matches. The germline V gene encodes CDR1 SGHTA and CDR2 FQGNSA. CDR3 nucleotide sequence: TGTGCCAGCAGCTCCCTAGACAGGGTTGAGACCCAGTACTTC. Amino acids: CASSSLDRVETQYF. Full variable domain (missing parts from reference TRBV7-2 and TRBJ2-5): GAGVSQSPSNKVTEKGKDVELRCDPISGHTALYWYRQSLGQGLEFLIYFQGNSAPDKSGLPSDRFSAERTGGSVSTLTIQRTQQEDSAVYLCASSSLDRVETQYFGPGTRLLVL.

The chain is built from TRBV30 and TRBJ2-5; TRBD1 is a possible D gene (6 bases). V was cut by 3 bases and J by 4 bases, with 12 bases left in between. CDR1 GTSNPN and CDR2 SVGIG come from the germline V gene (reference sequence). The CDR3 is 13 amino acids. The CDR3 region has the DNA TGTGCCTGGAGCAACAGGGCCGGAGAGACCCAGTACTTC. The encoded protein is CAWSNRAGETQYF.

Comment on this clone: With a far larger clone one base away, a read error is the likely cause. Different DNA sequences within this sample yield the same CDR3. V usage is TRBV7-9 and J usage is TRBJ2-7, with D perhaps assigned TRBD1 or TRBD2 (6 bases each). This CDR3 comprises 15 residues. CDR1 is SEHNR, CDR2 FQNEAQ, per germline (reference sequence). Between the trimmed V and J ends, which lost 0 bases and 2 bases, there was a span of 11 bases. The CDR3 region is CASSLAQGGTYEQYF. DNA of the CDR3: TGTGCCAGCAGCTTAGCACAGGGAGGCACCTACGAGCAGTACTTC. The full variable domain, with the rest looked up from reference TRBV7-9 and TRBJ2-7, is DTGVSQNPRHKITKRGQNVTFRCDPISEHNRLYWYRQTLGQGPEFLTYFQNEAQLEKSRLLSDRFSAERPKGSFSTLEIQRTEQGDSAMYLCASSLAQGGTYEQYFGPGTRLTVT.

On this clone itself: The same CDR3 also results from other DNA sequences found in this sample. V is TRBV28 and J is TRBJ2-1, with TRBD2 matching 8 bases. CDR1 and CDR2 (germline): MDHEN, SYDVKM. Unmatched junction bases numbered 3, after V lost 2 bases and J lost 3 bases. This CDR3 spans 15 amino acids. As DNA, the CDR3 is TGTGCCAGCAGTTTAAGGACTAGCAGCTACAATGAGCAGTTCTTC. Protein product: CASSLRTSSYNEQFF.

The V and J genes are TRBV5-1 and TRBJ1-2; D is perhaps TRBD1 (6 bases). Germline lookup yields CDR1 SGHRS and CDR2 YFSETQ. This CDR3 has 15 amino acids. With 3 bases removed from V and 4 bases from J, the gap between germline ends came to 16 bases. CDR3: CASSSRGGAVYGYTF. The CDR3 region has the DNA TGCGCCAGCAGCTCGAGGGGGGGCGCCGTCTATGGCTACACCTTC. The full variable domain, its missing parts supplied by reference TRBV5-1 and TRBJ1-2, is KAGVTQTPRYLIKTRGQQVTLSCSPISGHRSVSWYQQTPGQGLQFLFEYFSETQRNKGNFPGRFSGRQFSNSRSEMNVSTLELGDSALYLCASSSRGGAVYGYTFGSGTRLTVV.

The DNA for the CDR3 is TGTGCCAGCAGCTTCGTCGGCCTTACCAAAAACATTCAGTACTTC. The encoded protein is CASSFVGLTKNIQYF. This chain uses TRBV11-2 with TRBJ2-4; D gene uncertain. Germline CDR1 is SGHAT and CDR2 is FQNNGV. V lost 3 bases and J lost 2, with 11 bases in between. The CDR3 consists of 15 residues.

The chain links TRBV6-6 to TRBJ2-1; D is unresolved. Germline V lookup: CDR1 MNHNY, CDR2 SVGAGI (reference sequence). Trimming cost V 0 bases and J 4 bases, with 4 bases left between them. CDR3 length: 13 amino acids. The CDR3 is CASSYSVYNEQFF. The CDR3 DNA reads TGTGCCAGCAGTTACTCCGTATACAATGAGCAGTTCTTC.

The chain carries TRBV9 and TRBJ1-2, with unresolved D. This CDR3 spans 16 amino acids. V dropped 0 bases and J dropped 3 bases, with 15 bases sitting between them. CDR1 SGDLS and CDR2 YYNGEE come from the germline V gene. CDR3 in amino acids: CASSVGAVLRDYGYTF. The DNA for the CDR3 is TGTGCCAGCAGCGTAGGGGCAGTCCTTAGGGACTATGGCTACACCTTC.

This clone has more than one count but fewer than ten. The V and J genes are TRBV10-3 and TRBJ2-7; no clear D gene. V lost 6 bases and J lost 6, with 15 bases in between. Germline V gene lookup returns CDR1 ENHRY and CDR2 SYGVKD. CDR3 size: 13 residues. In DNA, the CDR3 is TGTGCCATCAGCTCAGAACCCTTGACCGAGCAGTACTTC. Translation gives CAISSEPLTEQYF.

The chain joins TRBV29-1 to TRBJ1-1, with a weak D call TRBD1 (6 bases). The CDR3 covers 12 residues. Trimming pared 3 bases from V and 6 bases from J, leaving 11 bases between. Germline values: CDR1 SQVTM, CDR2 ANQGSEA. The CDR3 region is CSVDQGFAEAFF. CDR3 bases: TGCAGCGTTGATCAGGGGTTCGCTGAAGCTTTCTTT.